The clone carrying this T cell receptor (beta chain) has ten or more counts. What it recognizes is unknown. Amplification of TCR alpha and beta CDR3 regions from RNA used iRepertoire nested multiplex PCR. TCRdb redid the calling of the multiplex PCR reads with MiXCR, one entry per CDR3 protein. The sample carries about 89,000 distinct CDR3 sequences, about 23% recorded once. This entry is derived from a study of glioma-infiltrating T cells. Study-level findings and limits: Very few CDR3 sequences were shared between tissue and blood.

The clonotype originates from a human donor with low-grade glioma or glioblastoma, undergoing nonglioma brain surgery, or in good health (not recorded which). Sequencing used glioma tissue, nonneoplastic brain tissue, or PBMCs (not recorded which).

The CDR3: CNLGQPQHF. The CDR3 bases are TGCAACCTGGGGCAGCCCCAGCATTTT. The V gene is TRBV29-1, the J gene TRBJ1-5, with no clear D. The CDR3 contains 9 residues. Germline CDR1 SQVTM, CDR2 ANQGSEA.